This T cell receptor (beta chain) was retrieved from a study of post-analysis software for immune sequencing data (dated by TCRdb to between 2014 and 2017). Describing the broader study: Recorded disease courses included relapsing-remitting, secondary progressive and progressive-relapsing multiple sclerosis, with some patients lacking subtype annotation. The patient repertoires were set against 11 previously published healthy control repertoires from donors whose ages ranged from roughly 6 to 25 years. A subset of samples was prepared in parallel using single-end sample barcoding, then pooled and co-amplified after Illumina adapter ligation.

To demonstrate the VDJtools post-analysis software, the study profiled TCR beta repertoires from the peripheral blood of around 13 young patients with multiple sclerosis. The multiple sclerosis patients were children and adolescents between 6 and 15 years of age. The library was obtained by PCR. For sequencing, an Illumina HiSeq 2500 was employed. Unique molecular identifiers were incorporated into TCR beta cDNA libraries to reduce PCR and sequencing biases. Roughly 500,000 cDNA molecules were obtained for every 1 to 10 million input T cells, so each molecule roughly corresponded to one T cell. The patient libraries were prepared and sequenced with the same protocol used for the earlier healthy control dataset. Within a given batch, samples were prepared together, multiplexed and sequenced on the same HiSeq lane. The original pipeline was this. Raw barcoded reads were processed with MIGEC, discarding single-read molecular identifier groups before consensus assembly and CDR3 extraction. Clonotype tables were post-analysed with VDJtools, normalizing diversity by down-sampling all datasets to the smallest sample size. Repertoire overlap clustering matched CDR3 amino acid but not nucleotide sequences to correct batch-related cross-sample contamination. TCRdb reprocessing: public reads trimmed at Q25 with fastp, clones called with MiXCR, in-frame beta chains kept. Rows with one shared CDR3 protein collapse into an entry with the most common genes and DNA. It is TCRdb's table, rather than the study itself, that gives the V and J calls and clone size. The sample records more than 450,000 distinct CDR3 sequences, roughly 40% of which are singletons. In total, the top ten clones hold 1.5% to 2% of the sample.

Regarding this clonotype: Its binding antigen is unknown. Per-base quality was not reported, and no clone a single base away is much larger than it.

General findings and caveats noted by the study authors: The multiple sclerosis patient group was slightly younger than the control group. Strong co-clustering of samples prepared in the same batch was shown by direct clustering with F measure, prompting a batch-effect correction. Compared with controls, multiple sclerosis patients had significantly lower normalized Chao1 diversity, a finding suggesting substantial peripheral T-cell clonal expansion.

Sequenced: blood. The source of this sequence is a girl aged 5-17 years with multiple sclerosis.

The CDR3 protein sequence reads: CAISDPRQGSETQYF. The DNA reads TGTGCCATCAGTGACCCGAGACAGGGGTCGGAGACCCAGTACTTC. The chain joins TRBV10-3 to TRBJ2-7; 8 central nucleotides agree with TRBD1. The closer fit of TRBJ2-5 to the DNA end suggests the J call may be wrong. The germline V gene provides CDR1 ENHRY and CDR2 SYGVKD. The CDR3 contains 15 residues, cysteine and phenylalanine counted. The DNA shown is the 45-base CDR3, in frame from base 1.